This is a list of T cell receptor beta chains from one sample in a study of brain T cells in children with intractable seizures. The protocol was immunoSEQ multiplex PCR, while the TCRdb copy is restricted to in-frame clones and leaves out a portion. Of hundreds of thousands of clones in the sample, roughly 92% are singletons; the top ten hold about 6%. The sequenced sample was peripheral blood, obtained 4 to 6 months after surgery. These TCRs come from a boy less than two years old with tuberous sclerosis and intractable seizures. Both conserved end residues are part of each CDR3. The D gene is left open where the match is weak. Size values are once, few and many counts, or a class for expanded clones, and some rows have none.

J gene | D gene | clone size | V gene | CDR3 protein | CDR3 DNA
TRBJ2-7 | . | . | TRBV3-1/TRBV3-2 | CASSQDWALGEQYF | TGTGCCAGCAGCCAAGACTGGGCCCTTGGCGAGCAGTACTTC
TRBJ2-1 | TRBD2 | . | TRBV4-1 | CASSQPGLAGGAFNEQFF | TGCGCCAGCAGCCAACCGGGACTAGCGGGGGGGGCCTTCAATGAGCAGTTCTTC
TRBJ2-2 | TRBD2 | . | TRBV19 | CASSMGTSGYTGELFF | TGTGCCAGTAGTATGGGGACTAGCGGTTACACCGGGGAGCTGTTTTTT
TRBJ1-2 | . | . | TRBV29-1 | CSVDAGGPQRHGYTF | TGCAGCGTTGATGCGGGGGGCCCACAACGGCATGGCTACACCTTC
TRBJ2-6 | TRBD1 | . | TRBV7-8 | CASSYFKDRGPFGNVLTF | TGTGCCAGCAGCTACTTCAAAGACAGGGGACCCTTCGGCAACGTCCTGACTTTC
TRBJ2-7 | . | . | TRBV4-1 | CASSQDGWAGAYEQYF | TGCGCCAGCAGCCAAGACGGGTGGGCGGGTGCATACGAGCAGTACTTC
TRBJ1-1 | . | . | TRBV7-9 | CASRRTAQNTEAFF | TGTGCCAGCAGGAGGACTGCGCAGAACACTGAAGCTTTCTTT
TRBJ1-5 | . | . | TRBV7-9 | CASTSEEGQPQHF | TGTGCCAGCACCTCGGAGGAAGGGCAGCCCCAGCATTTT
TRBJ2-2 | . | . | TRBV7-6 | CASSLWRGNTGELFF | TGTGCCAGCAGCTTGTGGCGGGGGAACACCGGGGAGCTGTTTTTT
TRBJ2-2 | . | . | TRBV27 | CASSPSPHRAGKNTGELFF | TGTGCCAGCAGTCCTTCCCCCCACAGGGCTGGTAAGAACACCGGGGAGCTGTTTTTT
TRBJ2-2 | . | . | TRBV7-8 | CASSSTSTGELFF | TGTGCCAGCAGCTCGACTAGTACCGGGGAGCTGTTTTTT
TRBJ1-3 | . | few | TRBV10-3 | CAINLSGNTIYF | TGTGCCATCAACCTGAGTGGCAACACCATATATTTT
TRBJ1-2 | TRBD1 | once | TRBV9 | CASSVEGAGGYTF | TGTGCCAGCAGCGTAGAGGGGGCTGGCGGCTACACCTTC
TRBJ2-1 | TRBD1 | . | TRBV4-1 | CASSREPGQGLNEQFF | TGCGCCAGCAGCCGAGAACCGGGACAGGGGCTGAATGAGCAGTTCTTC
TRBJ2-7 | TRBD2 | . | TRBV4-1 | CASSQALAGIAYEQYF | TGCGCCAGCAGCCAGGCTTTAGCGGGGATAGCCTACGAGCAGTACTTC
TRBJ2-5 | . | once | TRBV7-9 | CASSLAGRGPQETQYF | TGTGCCAGCAGCTTAGCAGGTCGGGGGCCCCAAGAGACCCAGTACTTC
TRBJ2-2 | . | . | TRBV6-2/TRBV6-3 | CASSYLGPLNTGELFF | TGTGCCAGCAGTTACCTCGGACCCCTGAACACCGGGGAGCTGTTTTTT
TRBJ1-2 | . | . | TRBV7-8 | CASSLFGGTGYTF | TGTGCCAGCAGCTTATTCGGGGGGACTGGCTACACCTTC
TRBJ2-7 | . | few | TRBV27 | CASSLKVGTYEQYF | TGTGCCAGCAGTTTAAAGGTTGGGACCTACGAGCAGTACTTC
TRBJ2-1 | . | . | TRBV5-1 | CASSLIPDGNSYNEQFF | TGCGCCAGCAGCTTGATCCCGGACGGGAACTCCTACAATGAGCAGTTCTTC
TRBJ2-7 | . | . | TRBV2 | CASSVLEQYF | TGTGCCAGCAGTGTGTTAGAGCAGTACTTC
TRBJ1-1 | . | . | TRBV30 | CAWSFEGGTEAFF | TGTGCCTGGAGTTTTGAGGGGGGCACTGAAGCTTTCTTT
TRBJ2-5 | TRBD2 | . | TRBV2 | CASEGLAGGPGETQYF | TGTGCCAGCGAGGGACTAGCGGGGGGGCCGGGGGAGACCCAGTACTTC
TRBJ2-7 | TRBD2 | . | TRBV28 | CASSLSGSGRIYEQYF | TGTGCCAGCTCCCTTTCCGGTAGCGGGAGGATTTACGAGCAGTACTTC
TRBJ2-7 | . | once | TRBV9 | CASSRARKDEQYF | TGTGCCAGCAGCAGGGCCAGGAAGGACGAGCAGTACTTC
TRBJ2-7 | TRBD1 | . | TRBV6-1 | CASSEDRVNEQYF | TGTGCCAGCAGTGAGGACAGGGTCAACGAGCAGTACTTC
TRBJ1-5 | . | . | TRBV6-5 | CASSYRQLSNQPQHF | TGTGCCAGCAGTTATCGACAGCTTAGCAATCAGCCCCAGCATTTT
TRBJ2-7 | TRBD1 | . | TRBV27 | CARPGQGLYEQYF | TGTGCCAGACCGGGACAGGGACTTTACGAGCAGTACTTC
TRBJ2-2 | . | . | TRBV27 | CASSAGDSNTGELFF | TGTGCCAGCAGCGCAGGGGATTCGAACACCGGGGAGCTGTTTTTT
TRBJ2-5 | . | . | TRBV11-1 | CASSLGRNRETQYF | TGTGCCAGCAGCTTAGGGCGGAACAGAGAGACCCAGTACTTC
TRBJ2-1 | . | . | TRBV20-1 | CSVAANEQFF | TGCAGTGTAGCGGCAAATGAGCAGTTCTTC
TRBJ1-1 | . | . | TRBV14 | CASSQDRFGEAFF | TGTGCCAGCAGCCAAGATCGATTTGGGGAAGCTTTCTTT